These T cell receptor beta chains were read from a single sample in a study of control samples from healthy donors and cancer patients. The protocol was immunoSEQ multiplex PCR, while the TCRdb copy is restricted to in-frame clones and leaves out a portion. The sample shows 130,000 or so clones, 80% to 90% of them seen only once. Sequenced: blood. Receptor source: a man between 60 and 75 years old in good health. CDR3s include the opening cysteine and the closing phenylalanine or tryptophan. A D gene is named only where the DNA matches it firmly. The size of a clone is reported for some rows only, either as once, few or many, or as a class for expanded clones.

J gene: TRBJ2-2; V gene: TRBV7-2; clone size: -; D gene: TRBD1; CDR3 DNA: TGTGCCAGCAGCGACGGACAGGGGAACACCGGGGAGCTGTTTTTT; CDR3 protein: CASSDGQGNTGELFF
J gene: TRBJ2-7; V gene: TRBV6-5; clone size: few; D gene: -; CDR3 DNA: TGTGCCAGCAGCGCCACTAGACGGAACTACGAGCAGTACTTC; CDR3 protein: CASSATRRNYEQYF
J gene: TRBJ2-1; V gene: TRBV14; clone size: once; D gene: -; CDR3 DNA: TGTGCCAGCAGCCGCCTCCCCGGGACCGCCTTTGGTGAGCAGTTCTTC; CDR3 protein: CASSRLPGTAFGEQFF
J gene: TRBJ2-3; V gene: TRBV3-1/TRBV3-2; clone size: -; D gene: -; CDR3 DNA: TGTGCCAGCAGCCGAGGACTGGCTTCAGATACGCAGTATTTT; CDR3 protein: CASSRGLASDTQYF
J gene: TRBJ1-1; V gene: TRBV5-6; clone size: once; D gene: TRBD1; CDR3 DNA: TGTGCCAGCAGCACAAGGGGACAGCTGAACACTGAAGCTTTCTTT; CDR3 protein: CASSTRGQLNTEAFF
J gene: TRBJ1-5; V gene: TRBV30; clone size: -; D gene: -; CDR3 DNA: TGTGCCTGGAGTGGGACCTATAATCAGCCCCAGCATTTT; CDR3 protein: CAWSGTYNQPQHF
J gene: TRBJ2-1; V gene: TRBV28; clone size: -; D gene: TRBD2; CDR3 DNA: TGTGCCAGCAGTTTGAGCGGGGGGGGATACAATGAGCAGTTCTTC; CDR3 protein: CASSLSGGGYNEQFF
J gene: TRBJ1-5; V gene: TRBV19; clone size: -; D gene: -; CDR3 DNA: TGTGCCAGTAGTATGACGAACAATCAGCCCCAGCATTTT; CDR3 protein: CASSMTNNQPQHF
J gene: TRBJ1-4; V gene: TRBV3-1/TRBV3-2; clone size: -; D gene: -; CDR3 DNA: TGTGCCAGCCAGTCCGGGGGAGGTGAAAAACTGTTTTTT; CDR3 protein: CASQSGGGEKLFF
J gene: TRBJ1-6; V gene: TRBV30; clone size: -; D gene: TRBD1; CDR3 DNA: TGTGCCTGGTCCGGGACAGGGGGATCACCCCTCCACTTT; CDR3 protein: CAWSGTGGSPLHF
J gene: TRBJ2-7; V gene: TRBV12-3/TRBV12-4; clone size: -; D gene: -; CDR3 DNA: TGTGCCAGCAGTTTAAGGGGCGGCGAGCAGTACTTC; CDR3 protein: CASSLRGGEQYF
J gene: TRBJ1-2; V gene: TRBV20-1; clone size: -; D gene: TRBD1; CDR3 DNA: TGCAGTGCTAGAATGGACAGGGGGGACACCTTC; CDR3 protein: CSARMDRGDTF
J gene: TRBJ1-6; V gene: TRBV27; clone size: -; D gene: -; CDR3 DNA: TGTGCCAGCAGTGCAGAGGGGGGTTCACCCCTCCACTTT; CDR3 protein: CASSAEGGSPLHF
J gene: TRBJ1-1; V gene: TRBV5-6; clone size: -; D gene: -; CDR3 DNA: TGTGCCAGCAGCTTATGGGAGACTGGGAACACTGAAGCTTTCTTT; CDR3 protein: CASSLWETGNTEAFF
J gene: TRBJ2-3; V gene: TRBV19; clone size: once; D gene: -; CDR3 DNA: TGTGCCAGTAGTATCGGTGGGAACAGGGTGGGAGCATTTAGCACAGATACGCAGTATTTT; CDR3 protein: CASSIGGNRVGAFSTDTQYF
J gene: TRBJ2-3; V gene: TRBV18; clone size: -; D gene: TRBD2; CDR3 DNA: TGTGCCAGCTCACTAACCGGGACTAGCGACACAGATACGCAGTATTTT; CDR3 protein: CASSLTGTSDTDTQYF
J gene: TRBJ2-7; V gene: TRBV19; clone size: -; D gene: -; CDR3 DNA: TGTGCCAGTAGGACAGGGGAGGGCTACGAGCAGTACTTC; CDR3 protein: CASRTGEGYEQYF
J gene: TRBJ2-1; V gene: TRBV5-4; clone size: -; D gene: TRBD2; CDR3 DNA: TGTGCCAGCAGCTTGTCGGCGGGGGGGCCTTATAATGAGCAGTTCTTC; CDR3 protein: CASSLSAGGPYNEQFF
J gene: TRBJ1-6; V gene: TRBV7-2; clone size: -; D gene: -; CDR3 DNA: TGTGCCAGCAGCTCGGGGAGTCGGCATTCACCCCTCCACTTT; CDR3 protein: CASSSGSRHSPLHF